These 24 T cell receptor beta chains originate from one sample sequenced in a study of OX40 agonist ivuxolimab in advanced cancers. Profiling relied on immunoSEQ multiplex PCR, and the TCRdb table lists in-frame clones only, not all of them. The repertoire holds more than 100,000 clones, with just over 90% as singletons. This sample comprised CD4+ or CD8+ T cells sorted from blood, obtained in a trial of the OX40 agonist ivuxolimab. These receptors were obtained from an adult with an advanced solid tumor such as melanoma, head and neck, liver or kidney cancer.

V usage is TRBV28 and J usage is TRBJ1-2; D is undetermined. Trimming stripped 10 bases from V and 5 bases from J, with 14 bases between. Germline CDR1 reads MDHEN; CDR2 reads SYDVKM. The CDR3 is made up of 12 amino acids. DNA for the CDR3: TGTGCCACCGAGGTGCCCCGATATGGCTACACCTTC. This codes for CATEVPRYGYTF.

J is TRBJ1-1 and V is TRBV7-9; D call uncertain. The V gene's germline CDR1 is SEHNR and CDR2 FQNEAQ (reference sequence). V was shortened by 5 bases and J by 2 bases, with 12 bases between the two germline ends. The CDR3 extends over 14 amino acids. CDR3 coding DNA: TGTGCCAGCAGCCAAAGGGCGGGAAACACTGAAGCTTTCTTT. Amino acid sequence: CASSQRAGNTEAFF. Based on the CDR3 plus reference TRBV7-9 and TRBJ1-1, the full variable domain is DTGVSQNPRHKITKRGQNVTFRCDPISEHNRLYWYRQTLGQGPEFLTYFQNEAQLEKSRLLSDRFSAERPKGSFSTLEIQRTEQGDSAMYLCASSQRAGNTEAFFGQGTRLTVV.

This clone has just a few counts. This chain uses TRBV9 with TRBJ2-1; the match to TRBD1 covers 9 bases. J lost 2 bases, V lost 3 bases, and 6 bases had no gene match. The CDR3 has 16 residues. From germline, CDR1 is SGDLS and CDR2 YYNGEE. CDR3 amino acids: CASSGTQGAPYNEQFF. Written as DNA, the CDR3 is TGTGCCAGCAGCGGGACACAGGGGGCTCCCTACAATGAGCAGTTCTTC.

The chain recombines TRBV2 with TRBJ1-1; D is ambiguous. The germline V gene encodes CDR1 SNHLY and CDR2 FYNNEI. The CDR3 is 13 residues long. Trimming removed 3 bases at V and 1 base at J, with 6 bases between. DNA of the CDR3: TGTGCCAGCAGTGATACGGAGAACACTGAAGCTTTCTTT. Its protein product is CASSDTENTEAFF.

The CDR3 protein is CASSLLALEQFF. The CDR3 region has the DNA TGTGCCAGCAGCTTACTAGCTCTTGAGCAGTTCTTC. The chain combines TRBV7-6 with TRBJ2-1; D is possibly TRBD2 (5 bases). Germline CDR1 reads SGHVS; CDR2 reads FNYEAQ. This CDR3 is built from 12 residues. V gave up 2 bases and J gave up 9 bases, with 8 bases separating them.

The CDR3 reads CASSWTVNSNQPQHF. The CDR3 DNA reads TGTGCCAGCAGTTGGACAGTCAATAGCAATCAGCCCCAGCATTTT. The V and J genes are TRBV28 and TRBJ1-5; possibly TRBD1 for D (6 bases). Looked up from germline, CDR1 is MDHEN and CDR2 is SYDVKM. Deletions cut 4 bases from V and 0 bases from J, with 10 bases between. CDR3 length equals 15 residues. The variable domain in full, with the rest retrieved from reference TRBV28 and TRBJ1-5, is DVKVTQSSRYLVKRTGEKVFLECVQDMDHENMFWYRQDPGLGLRLIYFSYDVKMKEKGDIPEGYSVSREKKERFSLILESASTNQTSMYLCASSWTVNSNQPQHFGDGTRLSIL.

The V call is TRBV5-1, the J call TRBJ2-1, with D perhaps assigned TRBD1 or TRBD2 (5 bases each). The V and J ends lost 4 bases and 5 bases respectively, with 16 bases between them. The germline V gene encodes CDR1 SGHRS and CDR2 YFSETQ. The CDR3 contains 15 residues. CDR3 bases: TGCGCCAGCAGCCTCGCCGGGACCAGCGACAATGAGCAGTTCTTC. It codes for CASSLAGTSDNEQFF.

This chain uses TRBV4-1 with TRBJ2-3; possibly TRBD2 for D (5 bases). The germline gives CDR1 MGHRA, CDR2 YSYEKL. CDR3 length: 16 residues. V was shortened by 2 bases and J by 6 bases, with 18 bases between the two germline ends. The CDR3 region is CASSQTPREPGDTQYF. DNA for the CDR3: TGCGCCAGCAGCCAAACACCTCGGGAACCCGGGGATACGCAGTATTTT.

The chain recombines TRBV5-1 with TRBJ1-1; D not certain. The CDR3 extends over 16 amino acids. From germline, CDR1 is SGHRS and CDR2 YFSETQ. V lost 0 bases to trimming and J lost 3 bases, with 15 bases between them. The DNA for the CDR3 is TGCGCCAGCAGCTTGGGGGCTGCCGGATCTTACACTGAAGCTTTCTTT. Translated: CASSLGAAGSYTEAFF.

The rearrangement joins TRBV5-1 to TRBJ2-3; D call uncertain. The CDR3 is 11 amino acids. The ends were cut back, 5 bases at V and 3 bases at J, with 4 bases in the middle. Germline CDR1 is SGHRS and CDR2 is YFSETQ. CDR3 nucleotide sequence: TGCGCCAGCAGTAATACAGATACGCAGTATTTT. Translated: CASSNTDTQYF. The full variable domain, its missing parts supplied by reference TRBV5-1 and TRBJ2-3, is KAGVTQTPRYLIKTRGQQVTLSCSPISGHRSVSWYQQTPGQGLQFLFEYFSETQRNKGNFPGRFSGRQFSNSRSEMNVSTLELGDSALYLCASSNTDTQYFGPGTRLTVL.

The chain combines TRBV6-5 with TRBJ2-7, with 9 bases lining up with TRBD2. Trimming took 11 bases from V and 6 from J; bases not matched to a gene: 8. This CDR3 contains 12 residues. Germline values: CDR1 MNHEY, CDR2 SVGAGI. The CDR3 coding sequence is TGTGCCGGGCGGGAGGGGGCGTGCGAGCAGTACTTC. This encodes CAGREGACEQYF.

This chain connects TRBV11-2 to TRBJ2-7, with D perhaps matching TRBD1 (5 bases). The germline CDR1 and CDR2 sequences are SGHAT and FQNNGV. The ends were cut back, 4 bases at V and 6 bases at J, with 13 bases in the middle. This CDR3 contains 13 residues. CDR3 sequence (DNA): TGTGCCAGCAGCTCCGGACAAGGAGTCGAGCAGTACTTC. As protein: CASSSGQGVEQYF.

The chain employs TRBV18 and TRBJ1-4; D is undetermined. The CDR3 loop spans 14 amino acids. Trimming left V 6 bases short and J 0 bases short, with 8 bases between. Germline CDR1 reads KGHSH; CDR2 reads LQKENI. In DNA form, the CDR3 reads TGTGCCAGCTCGGGCGTTGCAACTAATGAAAAACTGTTTTTT. Protein product: CASSGVATNEKLFF. Drawing the rest from reference TRBV18 and TRBJ1-4, the complete variable domain is NAGVMQNPRHLVRRRGQEARLRCSPMKGHSHVYWYRQLPEEGLKFMVYLQKENIIDESGMPKERFSAEFPKEGPSILRIQQVVRGDSAAYFCASSGVATNEKLFFGSGTQLSVL.

Details on this clone: Its ends do not fully match the called genes, so a read error is possible. The V gene is TRBV6-5, the J gene TRBJ1-1; the D gene is possibly TRBD1 (5 bases). The CDR3 length is 9 residues. The germline V gene encodes CDR1 MNHEY and CDR2 SVGAGI. CDR3 nucleotides: TGTGCCAGCAGTTACGAGGGGCTCTTT. Protein product: CASSYEGLF.

The chain couples TRBV6-6 to TRBJ1-1, with D perhaps matching TRBD1 (5 bases). Between the trimmed V and J ends, which lost 8 bases and 0 bases, there was a span of 13 bases. The germline CDR1 and CDR2 sequences are MNHNY and SVGAGI (reference sequence). The CDR3 length is 14 residues. Written as DNA, the CDR3 is TGTGCCAGCGGCGCGGGGGAGGTGAACACTGAAGCTTTCTTT. Translating gives CASGAGEVNTEAFF.

The chain employs TRBV4-3 and TRBJ1-2; D perhaps matches TRBD1 (6 bases). V dropped 5 bases and J dropped 4 bases, with 17 bases sitting between them. CDR3 length equals 15 residues. Germline CDR1 reads LGHNA; CDR2 reads YSLEER. The CDR3 DNA reads as TGCGCCAGCAGCTTACAGCAGGACAGCTCCTATGGCTACACCTTC. It translates to CASSLQQDSSYGYTF.

The chain employs TRBV20-1 and TRBJ1-1, with D perhaps matching TRBD1 (6 bases). CDR3 size: 11 residues. V lost 6 bases to trimming and J lost 6 bases, with 11 bases between them. Germline CDR1 reads DFQATT; CDR2 reads SNEGSKA (reference sequence). CDR3 DNA: TGCAGTGCAGAAAGGGGGTCTGAAGCTTTCTTT. Translation: CSAERGSEAFF.

This clone was picked up one time. The chain couples TRBV9 to TRBJ2-2; no clear D gene. This CDR3 region has 14 residues. The V gene lost 3 bases and the J gene lost 3 bases, with 9 bases spanning the gap. Germline V gives CDR1 SGDLS, CDR2 YYNGEE. CDR3 residues: CASSARRYTGELFF. CDR3 sequence (DNA): TGTGCCAGCAGCGCCCGTCGGTACACCGGGGAGCTGTTTTTT.

The genes are TRBV30 and TRBJ1-6; D unresolved. CDR3 length: 11 amino acids. The germline V gene encodes CDR1 GTSNPN and CDR2 SVGIG (reference sequence). V was trimmed by 1 base and J by 7 bases, leaving 2 bases between them. In nucleotides, the CDR3 is TGTGCCTGGAGTGGGAATTCACCCCTCCACTTT. This gives the protein CAWSGNSPLHF.

The chain carries TRBV7-9 and TRBJ1-3; no firm D call. V was cut by 2 bases and J by 5 bases, with 13 bases left in between. Germline V gives CDR1 SEHNR, CDR2 FQNEAQ (reference sequence). The CDR3 covers 15 residues. CDR3 nucleotides: TGTGCCAGCAGCTTATCCGGGATGGAAAGAAACACCATATATTTT. Translation gives CASSLSGMERNTIYF.

V usage is TRBV4-3 and J usage is TRBJ1-4; perhaps TRBD1 as D (5 bases). Germline loops: CDR1 LGHNA, CDR2 YSLEER. This CDR3 is built from 15 residues. Trimming took 0 bases from V and 7 from J, leaving 12 bases between them. CDR3 protein: CASSQDPGATEKLFF. CDR3 sequence (DNA): TGCGCCAGCAGCCAAGATCCCGGGGCGACTGAAAAACTGTTTTTT.

The chain uses TRBV6-6 and TRBJ2-1; D possibly corresponds to TRBD2 (5 bases). The germline V gene has CDR1 MNHNY and CDR2 SVGAGI (reference sequence). This CDR3 is 13 amino acids long. V lost 2 bases and J 12 bases, leaving 14 bases between the germline ends. The CDR3, as DNA: TGTGCCAGCAGTTACGCCCTAGCTGCGACGCAGTTCTTC. This sequence encodes CASSYALAATQFF.

This chain links TRBV7-2 with TRBJ2-1; no definite D call. Germline V gene data show CDR1 as SGHTA and CDR2 as FQGNSA. The V gene lost 4 bases and the J gene lost 6 bases, with 13 bases spanning the gap. This CDR3 comprises 14 residues. CDR3 sequence (DNA): TGTGCCAGCAGCTCCTACTCCGGTCTCAATGAGCAGTTCTTC. This translates into CASSSYSGLNEQFF.

J is TRBJ2-7 and V is TRBV12-2. TRBV12-2 is given as a pseudogene. This CDR3 spans 18 amino acids. The DNA of the CDR3 is TGTGCAAGTCGCTTAGGTACAGGAGGGGGTTTTAGCTCCTACGAGCAGTACTTC. Residues: CASRLGTGGGFSSYEQYF.